The 2 T cell receptor beta chains below come from one sample, sequenced in a study of Tregs in tolerant kidney transplant recipients. TCRdb's table, derived via immunoSEQ multiplex PCR, lists solely in-frame clones and lacks some. The table lists about 83,000 clones, less than 98% of them singletons. Specimen: CD4+ T cells from blood, collected before the transplant. The receptors originated from a human donor who received a combined kidney and bone marrow transplant.

V usage is TRBV4-2 and J usage is TRBJ1-2; tentative D call: TRBD1 (6 bases). V lost 0 bases to trimming and J lost 2 bases, with 10 bases between them. Germline V gives CDR1 LGHNA, CDR2 YNFKEQ. The CDR3 runs to 15 residues. The CDR3, as DNA: TGTGCCAGCAGCCAAGACGACAGGCCGAACTATGGCTACACCTTC. This translates into CASSQDDRPNYGYTF.

The chain carries TRBV9 and TRBJ2-1; a weak D match, TRBD1 (5 bases). This CDR3 region has 15 residues. Germline-derived CDR1 and CDR2 are SGDLS and YYNGEE. V was trimmed by 0 bases and J by 3 bases, leaving 10 bases between them. The CDR3 coding sequence is TGTGCCAGCAGCGTAGGAACAGGAAGCTACAATGAGCAGTTCTTC. Encoded protein: CASSVGTGSYNEQFF.